These 17 T cell receptor beta chains were all obtained from the same sample, sequenced in a study of blood T cell repertoires in COVID-19. Some clones are missing from TCRdb's copy, which holds only in-frame ones; the method was immunoSEQ multiplex PCR. The sample consists of about 52,000 clones, roughly 87% of them appearing once. The specimen was peripheral blood. Receptors originate from a human donor with active COVID-19. The donor label of this sample is uncertain.

The V call is TRBV27, the J call TRBJ1-2; 7 bases map to TRBD1. Trimming at V came to 2 bases and at J to 4 bases, leaving 10 bases not matched to a gene. The CDR3 has 16 residues. In germline, CDR1 is MNHEY, CDR2 SMNVEV (reference sequence). The chain's CDR3 is CASSLGPSGQAYGYTF. The CDR3 nucleotides read TGTGCCAGCAGTTTAGGGCCCTCTGGACAGGCCTATGGCTACACCTTC.

This clone is a singleton in its sample. The chain carries TRBV2 and TRBJ2-2, with 7 bases fitting TRBD1. The ends lost 6 bases at V and 6 bases at J; junction bases unmatched: 4. The CDR3 has 13 amino acids. Germline-derived CDR1 and CDR2 are SNHLY and FYNNEI. The CDR3 DNA sequence: TGTGCCAGCAGGACAGGGATTTCCGGGGAGCTGTTTTTT. Translated, it gives CASRTGISGELFF.

V is TRBV29-1 and J is TRBJ1-2; tentative D call: TRBD1 (5 bases). Germline V lookup: CDR1 SQVTM, CDR2 ANQGSEA. Between the trimmed V and J ends, which lost 2 bases and 6 bases, there was a span of 13 bases. The CDR3 totals 13 residues. The CDR3 DNA reads TGCAGCGTTGAACCTACAGGTGAAGATGGCTACACCTTC. Protein product: CSVEPTGEDGYTF.

The chain joins TRBV5-1 to TRBJ2-2, with D uncertain. V was pared by 4 bases and J by 3 bases, with 10 bases between. The CDR3 runs to 14 residues. The germline V gene has CDR1 SGHRS and CDR2 YFSETQ. The chain's CDR3 is CASSARTDTGELFF. The CDR3 DNA sequence: TGCGCCAGCAGCGCTCGTACGGACACCGGGGAGCTGTTTTTT.

This chain links TRBV18 with TRBJ1-1, with D perhaps matching TRBD1 (5 bases). This CDR3 has 14 amino acids. Per the germline V gene, CDR1 is KGHSH and CDR2 is LQKENI. Between the trimmed V and J ends, which lost 1 base and 4 bases, there was a span of 10 bases. The CDR3 bases are TGTGCCAGCTCACCACTGGGGGGGACCACTGAAGCTTTCTTT. Amino acid sequence: CASSPLGGTTEAFF.

The gene calls are TRBV4-2 and TRBJ2-7, with D perhaps TRBD1 (5 bases). Trimming cost V 0 bases and J 1 base, with 10 bases left between them. CDR1 and CDR2 (germline): LGHNA, YNFKEQ. This CDR3 is 15 amino acids long. The CDR3 bases are TGTGCCAGCAGCCAAGACCCGGACACATCCTACGAGCAGTACTTC. Protein product: CASSQDPDTSYEQYF.

The chain combines TRBV25-1 with TRBJ1-5; tentatively, D is TRBD1 (5 bases). Trimming stripped 6 bases from V and 8 bases from J, with 14 bases between. The V gene's germline CDR1 is MGHDK and CDR2 SYGVNS. The CDR3 consists of 13 residues. DNA for the CDR3: TGTGCCAGCAGCCCCGAGCGGGGGGAGCCCCAGCATTTT. The encoded protein is CASSPERGEPQHF.

This clone appeared once. V and J are TRBV6-5 and TRBJ2-7, with TRBD2 matching over 7 bases. After removal of 5 bases from V and 3 bases from J, the junction contained 10 bases not matched to a gene. Germline-derived CDR1 and CDR2 are MNHEY and SVGAGI. There are 15 residues in the CDR3. Written as DNA, the CDR3 is TGTGCCAGCAGTACGACTAGCCCTCCTAACTACGAGCAGTACTTC. Its protein product is CASSTTSPPNYEQYF.

V and J are TRBV5-4 and TRBJ1-1; D remains unclear. Deletions cut 1 base from V and 7 bases from J, with 5 bases between. The CDR3 is 11 amino acids. Germline V CDR1 and CDR2: SGHNT, YYREEE (reference sequence). This CDR3 reads CASSLTGEAFF. The CDR3 region has the DNA TGTGCCAGCAGCTTGACGGGTGAAGCTTTCTTT.

The chain is built from TRBV7-3 and TRBJ2-1, with a weak D call TRBD2 (7 bases). Trimming removed 1 base from V and 2 bases from J, with 21 bases in between. The CDR3 consists of 19 residues. The V gene's germline CDR1 is SGHTA and CDR2 FQGTGA. CDR3 nucleotide sequence: TGTGCCAGCAGCTTAAGTCCGACCTTGGCGGGGGCCCCCTACAATGAGCAGTTCTTC. Encoded protein: CASSLSPTLAGAPYNEQFF.

This clone was found many times. The gene calls are TRBV6-6 and TRBJ1-2; 7 bases are a match to TRBD1. The CDR3 runs to 15 residues. Germline CDR1 MNHNY, CDR2 SVGAGI (reference sequence). J gave up 2 bases and V 0 bases, and 3 bases lay outside the gene matches. CDR3: CASSYSETGNYGYTF. CDR3 nucleotides: TGTGCCAGCAGTTACTCTGAGACAGGGAACTATGGCTACACCTTC.

The chain is built from TRBV7-2 and TRBJ1-2; D unclear. V lost 4 bases and J 4 bases, leaving 7 bases between the germline ends. This CDR3 spans 12 amino acids. CDR1 SGHTA and CDR2 FQGNSA come from the germline V gene. The CDR3 spells CASSYSVYGYTF. Here the CDR3 DNA reads TGTGCCAGCAGCTATTCGGTCTATGGCTACACCTTC.

V is TRBV19 and J is TRBJ2-5; the match to TRBD2 covers 10 bases. Germline V gives CDR1 LNHDA, CDR2 SQIVND (reference sequence). V shed 10 bases and J 5 bases; nucleotides not matched to a gene: 22. CDR3 length: 18 residues. The DNA of the CDR3 is TGTGCCACCTCCCCGATCACTAGCGGGGCGCACCGGGGGGAGACCCAGTACTTC. Its translation: CATSPITSGAHRGETQYF.

This chain connects TRBV6-5 to TRBJ1-2; no clear D. Germline CDR1 MNHEY, CDR2 SVGAGI. The V end was cut by 7 bases, the J end by 5 bases, with 17 bases between. This CDR3 has 14 amino acids. CDR3 DNA: TGTGCCAGCAAAAGCGGTCTCGCAACTTATGGCTACACCTTC. Protein: CASKSGLATYGYTF.

V usage is TRBV19 and J usage is TRBJ2-6; D may be TRBD2 (5 bases). The CDR3 contains 16 residues. Germline lookup yields CDR1 LNHDA and CDR2 SQIVND (reference sequence). V dropped 2 bases and J dropped 2 bases, with 10 bases sitting between them. The CDR3 nucleotides are TGTGCCAGTAGTATATGGTCCGGGGCTGGGGCCAACGTCCTGACTTTC. Amino acids: CASSIWSGAGANVLTF.

There are a few counts of this clone. The chain carries TRBV19 and TRBJ2-1, with 7 bases lining up with TRBD2. The ends lost 3 bases at V and 0 bases at J; junction bases unmatched: 8. Germline CDR1 LNHDA, CDR2 SQIVND (reference sequence). This CDR3 contains 17 residues. CDR3 sequence: CASSMRAGVSSYNEQFF. Here the CDR3 DNA reads TGTGCCAGTAGTATGCGGGCGGGGGTGAGCTCCTACAATGAGCAGTTCTTC.

The chain carries TRBV4-3 and TRBJ1-2, with TRBD1 matching over 9 bases. Germline V gives CDR1 LGHNA, CDR2 YSLEER. With 4 bases clipped from V and 6 bases from J, the junction kept 3 bases outside the gene matches. The CDR3 consists of 13 residues. The DNA of the CDR3 is TGCGCCAGCAGCCCGGGACAGGGTAATGGCTACACCTTC. It codes for CASSPGQGNGYTF.